The 14 T cell receptor beta chains reported below all come from one sample, sequenced in a study of blood T cell repertoires in COVID-19. The assay was immunoSEQ multiplex PCR, and TCRdb's table has in-frame clones only and misses some. This sample has some 28,000 clones; around four fifths occur once, and the top ten carry roughly 40%. The sequenced sample consisted of peripheral blood. Receptors were obtained from a man aged 65 to 79 with acute or convalescent COVID-19.

This chain links TRBV6-2 or TRBV6-3 with TRBJ2-3; TRBD2 matches at 11 bases. With 6 bases clipped from V and 5 bases from J, the junction kept 10 bases outside the gene matches. Germline V lookup: CDR1 MNHEY, CDR2 SVGEGT. The CDR3 has 16 amino acids. The CDR3 reads CASSDIAGGLIDTQYF. CDR3 in DNA: TGTGCCAGCAGCGATATAGCGGGGGGGCTTATAGATACGCAGTATTTT.

The V and J genes are TRBV27 and TRBJ1-5, with D maybe TRBD1 (6 bases). Germline V gene data show CDR1 as MNHEY and CDR2 as SMNVEV (reference sequence). The CDR3 consists of 14 residues. The ends were cut back, 4 bases at V and 4 bases at J, with 11 bases in the middle. CDR3 bases: TGTGCCAGCAGTTCAGGGGCCCTAAATCAGCCCCAGCATTTT. It specifies CASSSGALNQPQHF.

J is TRBJ2-7 and V is TRBV28, with a possible D match to TRBD2 (5 bases). CDR1 and CDR2 (germline): MDHEN, SYDVKM. The CDR3 is made up of 15 amino acids. Trimming pared 7 bases from V and 4 bases from J, leaving 20 bases between. CDR3 in DNA: TGTGCCAGCATCCCTACCGGTCCCGGGATATACGAGCAGTACTTC. This encodes CASIPTGPGIYEQYF.

The chain joins TRBV6-5 to TRBJ1-2; possibly TRBD1 for D (5 bases). Per the germline V gene, CDR1 is MNHEY and CDR2 is SVGAGI. Trimming stripped 7 bases from V and 7 bases from J, with 16 bases between. The CDR3 consists of 13 residues. CDR3 nucleotide sequence: TGTGCCAGCACAGACAGCACATTAGCTGGCTACACCTTC. Protein product: CASTDSTLAGYTF.

The gene calls are TRBV5-1 and TRBJ2-3, with 8 bases matching TRBD2. Germline V gene data show CDR1 as SGHRS and CDR2 as YFSETQ. V gave up 0 bases and J gave up 6 bases; unmatched junction bases: 3. The length of the CDR3 is 14 residues. Here the CDR3 reads CASSLAAGGDTQYF. The CDR3 bases are TGCGCCAGCAGCTTGGCGGCGGGGGGCGATACGCAGTATTTT.

The V gene is TRBV12-3 or TRBV12-4, the J gene TRBJ2-7, with a weak D call TRBD2 (6 bases). V lost 7 bases and J 1 base, leaving 11 bases between the germline ends. The CDR3 is 13 amino acids. CDR3 sequence (DNA): TGTGCCAGCACCCGGGACTCGTCCTACGAGCAGTACTTC. Translated, it gives CASTRDSSYEQYF.

The chain carries TRBV7-3 and TRBJ2-2, with a tentative D call TRBD2 (5 bases). CDR3 length: 16 amino acids. V was pared by 6 bases and J by 1 base, with 15 bases between. Germline CDR1 SGHTA, CDR2 FQGTGA. The CDR3 coding sequence is TGTGCCAGCAGTTTCTCCCGGACTGGGAACACCGGGGAGCTGTTTTTT. Translation gives CASSFSRTGNTGELFF.

The chain links TRBV3-1 (or the pseudogene TRBV3-2) to TRBJ2-5; D is possibly TRBD1 (6 bases). From germline, CDR1 is LGHDT and CDR2 YNNKEL (reference sequence). Trimming shortened V by 9 bases and J by 3 bases, and 17 bases separated the two germline ends. This CDR3 contains 14 residues. The CDR3 nucleotides read TGTGCCAGTAACCTCGGGACATTAAAAGAGACCCAGTACTTC. This codes for CASNLGTLKETQYF.

The chain carries TRBV10-3 and TRBJ1-1; D call uncertain. Germline CDR1 is ENHRY and CDR2 is SYGVKD. The CDR3 sequence is 12 residues long. Between the trimmed V and J ends, which lost 3 bases and 5 bases, there was a span of 7 bases. CDR3 DNA: TGTGCCATCAGTGACGCAGTTACTGAAGCTTTCTTT. It codes for CAISDAVTEAFF.

This clone showed up just a few times. The genes are TRBV2 and TRBJ1-1; no clear D gene. Between the trimmed V and J ends, which lost 7 bases and 1 base, there was a span of 10 bases. CDR3 length: 13 residues. Germline loops: CDR1 SNHLY, CDR2 FYNNEI. CDR3 DNA: TGTGCCAGCAATTCGTATCCGAACACTGAAGCTTTCTTT. It specifies CASNSYPNTEAFF.

The chain combines TRBV7-2 with TRBJ2-7, with 10 bases aligning to TRBD2. Germline V gene sequence: CDR1 SGHTA, CDR2 FQGNSA. Losses at the gene ends were 1 base for V and 3 bases for J; bases not matched to a gene: 6. The length of the CDR3 is 16 residues. Here the CDR3 DNA reads TGTGCCAGCAGCTTAGGCCTAGCGGGGGATGGCTACGAGCAGTACTTC. Translating gives CASSLGLAGDGYEQYF.

The chain has TRBV7-3 and TRBJ2-2; 10 bases match TRBD2. This CDR3 region has 17 residues. CDR1 SGHTA and CDR2 FQGTGA come from the germline V gene. V was pared by 4 bases and J by 5 bases, with 10 bases of the junction left unmatched. The CDR3 protein is CASSYDLAGAVTGELFF. In DNA form, the CDR3 reads TGTGCCAGCAGCTACGATCTAGCGGGGGCTGTGACCGGGGAGCTGTTTTTT.

This clone was counted between two and nine times. The V and J genes are TRBV19 and TRBJ1-1, with D possibly TRBD1 on 5 matching bases. V was trimmed by 8 bases and J by 1 base, leaving 23 bases between them. The CDR3 sequence is 17 residues long. Germline assignment: CDR1 LNHDA and CDR2 SQIVND (reference sequence). As DNA, the CDR3 is TGTGCCAGTCGTAGCCCCGGGGGGGGGTTTGGGAACACTGAAGCTTTCTTT. As protein: CASRSPGGGFGNTEAFF.

Within the sample, this clone is medium-sized. The chain links TRBV4-2 to TRBJ1-5; TRBD1 agrees at 7 bases. The germline V gene has CDR1 LGHNA and CDR2 YNFKEQ. This CDR3 region has 16 residues. With 0 bases clipped from V and 4 bases from J, the junction kept 6 bases outside the gene matches. DNA for the CDR3: TGTGCCAGCAGCCAAGAGGCCGGGACAGCAAATCAGCCCCAGCATTTT. Its translation is CASSQEAGTANQPQHF.